The 26 T cell receptor beta chains reported below all come from one sample, sequenced in a study of technical replicates of blood from four donors. Profiled with immunoSEQ multiplex PCR; TCRdb holds only in-frame clones, not every one. The table lists 11,000 to 15,000 clones, roughly 83% of them singletons. The specimen was PBMCs. The source of these receptors is a human donor in good health.

This clone was detected only once. A junction boundary mismatches the germline segment, possibly from a read error. This CDR3 is also generated by other DNA sequences in the sample. The V and J genes are TRBV2 and TRBJ1-5; no clear D. The CDR3 has 14 residues. The V gene's germline CDR1 is SNHLY and CDR2 FYNNEI. In DNA, the CDR3 is TGTGCCAGTTACAGCGGGGTTGGCAATCAGCCCCAGCACTTT. Translating it yields CASYSGVGNQPQHF. The full variable domain, with the rest looked up from reference TRBV2 and TRBJ1-5, is EPEVTQTPSHQVTQMGQEVILRCVPISNHLYFYWYRQILGQKVEFLVSFYNNEISEKSEIFDDQFSVERPDGSNFTLKIRSTKLEDSAMYFCASYSGVGNQPQHFGDGTRLSIL.

This chain links TRBV30 with TRBJ1-2; 9 bases match TRBD1. Germline V gene data show CDR1 as GTSNPN and CDR2 as SVGIG (reference sequence). The CDR3 has 13 residues. The trim removed 2 bases at V and 5 bases at J, leaving 3 bases unmatched. CDR3 in amino acids: CAWSLDRGYGYTF. CDR3 sequence (DNA): TGTGCCTGGAGTCTGGACAGGGGTTATGGCTACACCTTC.

This CDR3 is CASSQSGRSYEQYF. Written as DNA, the CDR3 is TGTGCCAGCAGCCAAAGCGGGAGGTCCTACGAGCAGTACTTC. The chain uses TRBV4-2 and TRBJ2-7; 9 bases are a match to TRBD2. The CDR3 runs to 14 residues. Germline V lookup: CDR1 LGHNA, CDR2 YNFKEQ. V dropped 2 bases and J dropped 1; count of bases not matched to a gene: 0.

V is TRBV5-4 and J is TRBJ2-7, with 7 positions matching TRBD2. This CDR3 comprises 13 residues. The germline gives CDR1 SGHNT, CDR2 YYREEE (reference sequence). With 2 bases clipped from V and 5 bases from J, the junction kept 4 bases outside the gene matches. The CDR3 bases are TGTGCCAGCAGCTTCCGTGGGGGGGACGAGCAGTACTTC. Its translation is CASSFRGGDEQYF. Variable domain in full (rest from reference TRBV5-4 and TRBJ2-7): ETGVTQSPTHLIKTRGQQVTLRCSSQSGHNTVSWYQQALGQGPQFIFQYYREEENGRGNFPPRFSGLQFPNYSSELNVNALELDDSALYLCASSFRGGDEQYFGPGTRLTVT.

The chain employs TRBV19 and TRBJ2-7; TRBD1 agrees at 9 bases. Germline V gene data show CDR1 as LNHDA and CDR2 as SQIVND (reference sequence). V lost 3 bases, J lost 4 bases, and 10 bases stayed unmatched. The CDR3 length is 16 residues. The CDR3 DNA is TGTGCCAGTAGTATGGGTATGGGACAGGGATTATACGAGCAGTACTTC. Amino acid sequence: CASSMGMGQGLYEQYF.

This sequence joins TRBV5-1 and TRBJ1-2; D unresolved. V was cut by 2 bases and J by 6 bases, with 8 bases left in between. The germline V gene encodes CDR1 SGHRS and CDR2 YFSETQ. The CDR3 is made up of 12 amino acids. The CDR3 here is CASSLGEHGYTF. DNA for the CDR3: TGCGCCAGCAGCTTAGGAGAGCATGGCTACACCTTC.

CDR3 region: CASTRSYNEQFF. In DNA form, the CDR3 reads TGTGCCAGCACTCGGTCCTACAATGAGCAGTTCTTC. The chain links TRBV7-9 to TRBJ2-1; D gene unclear. Germline V CDR1 and CDR2: SEHNR, FQNEAQ (reference sequence). The CDR3 is made up of 12 amino acids. Trimming took 7 bases from V and 1 from J, leaving 5 bases between them.

The V and J genes are TRBV29-1 and TRBJ1-2; the D gene is possibly TRBD1 (5 bases). The germline V and J ends were trimmed by 2 bases and 4 bases, with 17 bases remaining between them. Germline CDR1 SQVTM, CDR2 ANQGSEA. The CDR3 runs to 15 residues. The DNA for the CDR3 is TGCAGCGTTGAATTACGAGGGGAGGCTCCCTATGGCTACACCTTC. Translated, it gives CSVELRGEAPYGYTF.

The V call is TRBV7-9, the J call TRBJ2-1, with TRBD2 identical over 10 bases. Germline-derived CDR1 and CDR2 are SEHNR and FQNEAQ (reference sequence). The V segment lost 10 bases and the J segment 4 bases; nucleotides outside the gene matches: 22. This CDR3 is 19 amino acids long. The CDR3 DNA reads as TGTGCCACCATCCAGTGGGCTAGCGGGAGCTCGGAGTGGTACAATGAGCAGTTCTTC. Residues: CATIQWASGSSEWYNEQFF.

There are a few counts of this clone. The V and J genes are TRBV30 and TRBJ1-4; maybe TRBD1 (5 bases). This CDR3 comprises 13 residues. V lost 5 bases and J 5 bases, leaving 12 bases between the germline ends. In germline, CDR1 is GTSNPN, CDR2 SVGIG (reference sequence). The DNA for the CDR3 is TGTGCCTGGGGGGGGACCCTGAATGAAAAACTGTTTTTT. Protein sequence: CAWGGTLNEKLFF.

V gene TRBV19 combines with J gene TRBJ2-1, with 8 bases matching TRBD1. The CDR3 is made up of 15 amino acids. V shed 3 bases, J shed 4 bases, and the junction held 5 bases outside the gene matches. CDR1 and CDR2 from the germline V gene are LNHDA and SQIVND (reference sequence). Here the CDR3 DNA reads TGTGCCAGTAGTATTCTACAGGGGGGATACAATGAGCAGTTCTTC. It codes for CASSILQGGYNEQFF.

The V and J genes are TRBV2 and TRBJ2-3, with 8 bases aligning to TRBD1. J lost 5 bases, V lost 5 bases, and 3 bases had no gene match. The CDR3 loop spans 13 amino acids. In germline, CDR1 is SNHLY, CDR2 FYNNEI. The DNA for the CDR3 is TGTGCCAGCAGTAAACAGGGGGGAGATACGCAGTATTTT. It yields the protein CASSKQGGDTQYF.

The chain is built from TRBV27 and TRBJ2-1; 7 bases agree with TRBD2. CDR3 size: 14 residues. Trimming removed 5 bases from V and 4 bases from J; junction bases left unmatched: 5. Germline CDR1 reads MNHEY; CDR2 reads SMNVEV (reference sequence). The CDR3 reads CASSPGTNYNEQFF. Here the CDR3 DNA reads TGTGCCAGCAGTCCCGGGACTAATTACAATGAGCAGTTCTTC.

This clone occurred a few times. This rearrangement joins TRBV19 to TRBJ1-2, with TRBD1 identical over 7 bases. Germline values: CDR1 LNHDA, CDR2 SQIVND (reference sequence). CDR3 length: 16 amino acids. The V and J ends lost 0 bases and 2 bases, in that order; junction bases with no gene match: 6. The CDR3 bases are TGTGCCAGTAGTATAGAGGGGACAGCCAAGAACTATGGCTACACCTTC. As protein: CASSIEGTAKNYGYTF.

The sample holds one count of this clone. The chain is built from TRBV28 and TRBJ2-7, with 9 bases fitting TRBD1. V was clipped by 4 bases and J by 6 bases; unmatched bases: 7. This CDR3 contains 14 residues. The V gene's germline CDR1 is MDHEN and CDR2 SYDVKM. The CDR3 nucleotides read TGTGCCAGCAGTTCCGGACAGGGGAAACGCGAGCAGTACTTC. It encodes CASSSGQGKREQYF.

The chain links TRBV28 to TRBJ1-4, with 7 bases fitting TRBD1. The germline gives CDR1 MDHEN, CDR2 SYDVKM. This CDR3 contains 14 residues. Germline trimming cut 5 bases from V and 5 bases from J; bases unmatched to any gene: 5. The CDR3 nucleotides are TGTGCCAGCAGTATCAAACAGGGGAATGAAAAACTGTTTTTT. Translation gives CASSIKQGNEKLFF.

The chain couples TRBV9 to TRBJ1-3; D uncertain. V dropped 4 bases and J dropped 3 bases, with 17 bases sitting between them. Germline loops: CDR1 SGDLS, CDR2 YYNGEE. The CDR3 covers 16 residues. Here the CDR3 DNA reads TGTGCCAGCAGCTCAACGGAGCGCGGTGTTGGAAACACCATATATTTT. It is translated as CASSSTERGVGNTIYF.

V usage is TRBV9 and J usage is TRBJ2-5; 7 nucleotides match TRBD2. Germline CDR1 reads SGDLS; CDR2 reads YYNGEE. V was clipped by 2 bases and J by 4 bases; unmatched bases: 11. The CDR3 is 16 residues long. CDR3 coding DNA: TGTGCCAGCAGCGTCCCTAGCGGAGGGGTTCCAGAGACCCAGTACTTC. Its protein product is CASSVPSGGVPETQYF.

The V call is TRBV29-1, the J call TRBJ1-2, with 10 bases aligning to TRBD1. In germline, CDR1 is SQVTM, CDR2 ANQGSEA. V was pared by 4 bases and J by 6 bases, with 5 bases of the junction left unmatched. The length of the CDR3 is 13 residues. The DNA for the CDR3 is TGCAGCGTTGGAGGGACAGGGGCGAATGGCTACACCTTC. Amino acids: CSVGGTGANGYTF. The variable domain in full, with the rest retrieved from reference TRBV29-1 and TRBJ1-2, is SAVISQKPSRDICQRGTSLTIQCQVDSQVTMMFWYRQQPGQSLTLIATANQGSEATYESGFVIDKFPISRPNLTFSTLTVSNMSPEDSSIYLCSVGGTGANGYTFGSGTRLTVV.

The chain recombines TRBV29-1 with TRBJ2-7; 8 nucleotides match TRBD2. The CDR3 has 14 residues. V shed 1 base, J shed 3 bases, and the junction held 5 bases outside the gene matches. Germline CDR1 is SQVTM and CDR2 is ANQGSEA. CDR3 amino acids: CSVEVGLGSYEQYF. As DNA, the CDR3 is TGCAGCGTTGAAGTGGGACTAGGGAGCTACGAGCAGTACTTC.

V is TRBV2 and J is TRBJ2-3, with 10 bases identical to TRBD2. J gave up 4 bases and V 7 bases, and 8 bases lay outside the gene matches. This CDR3 has 15 amino acids. In germline, CDR1 is SNHLY, CDR2 FYNNEI. This chain's CDR3 is CASTLGAGGPDTQYF. DNA of the CDR3: TGTGCCAGCACCCTGGGAGCGGGAGGGCCAGATACGCAGTATTTT.

This CDR3 reads CASSPQDPGYEQYF. DNA for the CDR3: TGTGCCAGCTCTCCTCAAGACCCGGGGTACGAGCAGTACTTC. The chain uses TRBV18 and TRBJ2-7, with D maybe TRBD2 (5 bases). Germline V gene sequence: CDR1 KGHSH, CDR2 LQKENI. V gave up 6 bases and J gave up 4 bases, with 16 bases separating them. The CDR3 spans 14 residues.

The rearrangement uses TRBV9 and TRBJ1-6; D is possibly TRBD1 (6 bases). Trimming cost V 2 bases and J 6 bases, with 12 bases left between them. The CDR3 contains 15 residues. Germline V gene data show CDR1 as SGDLS and CDR2 as YYNGEE. The CDR3 coding sequence is TGTGCCAGCAGCGTCGAAGGACAGCGTAATTCACCCCTCCACTTT. Its translation: CASSVEGQRNSPLHF.

In this sample, this clone turned up a few times. The rearrangement links TRBV19 to TRBJ2-1; 10 nucleotides line up with TRBD2. Trimming removed 11 bases from V and 9 bases from J; junction bases left unmatched: 19. Germline loops: CDR1 LNHDA, CDR2 SQIVND (reference sequence). The CDR3 runs to 16 residues. The CDR3 sequence: CAASSVLAGDRGEQFF. The DNA for the CDR3 is TGTGCCGCATCATCGGTCCTAGCGGGAGATCGCGGTGAGCAGTTCTTC.

The CDR3 protein is CASSLDRGSTEAFF. The CDR3 region has the DNA TGCGCCAGCAGTCTGGACAGGGGTAGCACTGAAGCTTTCTTT. The chain has TRBV5-1 and TRBJ1-1, with 9 bases matching TRBD1. V was pared by 5 bases and J by 4 bases, with 6 bases of the junction left unmatched. This CDR3 region has 14 residues. Per germline, CDR1 SGHRS and CDR2 YFSETQ.

The table lists this clone with a count of one. The chain is built from TRBV9 and TRBJ1-2; D not certain. The length of the CDR3 is 15 residues. Germline CDR1 reads SGDLS; CDR2 reads YYNGEE. Trimming pared 0 bases from V and 4 bases from J, leaving 13 bases between. CDR3: CASSVEARPGYGYTF. As DNA, the CDR3 is TGTGCCAGCAGCGTAGAGGCCCGTCCAGGCTATGGCTACACCTTC.